The clone carrying this T cell receptor (beta chain) was counted at least ten times. The antigen is unknown. TCR beta CDR3 regions were amplified from RNA transcripts. First-round RT-PCR of the TCR CDR3 relied on the HTBI primer set. TCRdb recomputed calls from the multiplex PCR reads with MiXCR, one row per CDR3 protein. The sample lists nearly 600,000 distinct CDR3 sequences, approximately 15% seen once, with roughly 5.5% in the top ten. With 8 bases removed from V and 4 bases from J, the gap between germline ends came to 8 bases. CDR1 SNHLY and CDR2 FYNNEI come from the germline V gene. CDR3 length equals 12 residues. The sample originates from a study of T cells in Graves' hyperthyroidism and ophthalmopathy. Whole-study context: Before any treatment, at initial diagnosis, peripheral blood was collected.

Study-wide points: Ophthalmopathy was told apart from stable hyperthyroidism by a 13 V-J model. Most expanded thyroid clonotypes above 0.001 recurred in blood.

V usage is TRBV2 and J usage is TRBJ1-4; D ambiguous. The TCR comes from a woman aged 25 to 39 with Graves' hyperthyroidism that later progressed to Graves' ophthalmopathy. Material for sequencing was blood. The CDR3 DNA follows: TGTGCCAGCGGGCGGGATAATGAAAAACTGTTTTTT. Its translation: CASGRDNEKLFF.